The clone carrying this T cell receptor beta chain came up many times. The sample is drawn from a study of blood T cell repertoires in COVID-19. Turning to the study itself: Sources were T cells, B-cell-depleted T cells, or PBMCs; the material itself was cDNA or gDNA.

TCRdb's copy holds only in-frame clones and misses some; the assay was immunoSEQ multiplex PCR. The sample consists of approximately 210,000 clones, about 76% of them appearing once. J was trimmed by 6 bases and V by 7 bases; bases with no gene match: 14. Germline assignment: CDR1 LNHDA and CDR2 SQIVND (reference sequence). The CDR3 loop spans 16 amino acids. Ages ranged from about 18 to 89 years, with residence in about two dozen US areas. Self-reported history from a screening survey and questionnaire set each donor's cohort. This clonotype originated in a woman aged 50 to 60 with acute COVID-19. The V call is TRBV19, the J call TRBJ1-5; 8 positions match TRBD1. Sequenced: PBMCs or T cells enriched from blood (not recorded which). CDR3 DNA: TGTGCCAGTAACATGCAGGGACAGGAATTTTCTCAGCCCCAGCATTTT. Residues: CASNMQGQEFSQPQHF.